This paragraph covers one T cell receptor beta chain sequence. In the study's own analysis: Reference gene primer amplification gave estimated nucleated cell counts. Assay: immunoSEQ multiplex PCR; the TCRdb copy retains only in-frame clones and omits some. V and J calls and clone size are copied from that table; D and trimming were computed from the DNA. This repertoire shows 150,000 to 200,000 clones, 70% to 80% found once; its top ten account for over 5%. The record originates from a study of blood T cell repertoires in COVID-19. Study details: T cells, B-cell-depleted T cells, or PBMCs provided the cDNA or gDNA that served as material.

Germline CDR1 is WNHNN and CDR2 is SYGVQD (reference sequence). The V end lost 2 bases, the J end lost 4 bases, and 18 bases lay between the germline ends. CDR3 length: 16 amino acids. Source material: peripheral blood. The V and J genes are TRBV10-1 and TRBJ2-7, with D maybe TRBD1 (7 bases). This sequence was found in a middle-aged woman with COVID-19, enrolled during active disease. CDR3 in amino acids: CASSEMRRGQTYEQYF. The CDR3 nucleotides read TGCGCCAGCAGTGAGATGAGGAGGGGGCAAACTTACGAGCAGTACTTC.